These T cell receptor beta chains were read from a single sample in a study of T cells after posttransplantation cyclophosphamide. Sequencing was performed with immunoSEQ multiplex PCR; in TCRdb, only in-frame clones are kept and a portion is missing. The data show some 20,000 clones, about 85% seen once. The sample was PBMCs, taken after allogeneic stem cell transplant with posttransplant cyclophosphamide. These receptor sequences come from a female patient aged 40-50 years who received an allogeneic stem cell transplant from a related donor, was CMV-positive, and had no GVHD. Some T cells may originate from the graft donor. CDR3s include the opening cysteine and the closing phenylalanine or tryptophan. Each record gives: D gene, clone size, J gene, V gene, CDR3 protein, CDR3 DNA. The D gene is left open where the match is weak. The listing skips clone size in some rows; elsewhere it reads once, few, many or a size class.

>-|-|TRBJ1-2|TRBV28
CASRPILVYGYTF
TGTGCCAGCAGACCTATCTTGGTGTATGGCTACACCTTC
>TRBD1|-|TRBJ2-6|TRBV19
CASSIELDRTSGANVLTF
TGTGCCAGTAGTATAGAGCTGGACAGGACTTCTGGGGCCAACGTCCTGACTTTC
>-|-|TRBJ1-4|TRBV5-1
CASSAGMGEKLFF
TGCGCCAGCAGCGCGGGGATGGGTGAAAAACTGTTTTTT
>-|-|TRBJ2-5|TRBV30
CAWSTGTYRETQYF
TGTGCCTGGAGCACCGGGACATATCGTGAGACCCAGTACTTC
>-|once|TRBJ2-5|TRBV27
CASSFGALGETQYF
TGTGCCAGCAGTTTCGGAGCGCTCGGGGAGACCCAGTACTTC
>-|-|TRBJ1-3|TRBV9
CASGYRAGPDPGNTIYF
TGTGCCAGCGGGTATAGGGCAGGGCCTGATCCTGGAAACACCATATATTTT
>TRBD2|-|TRBJ2-5|TRBV25-1
CASSEPREDQETQYF
TGTGCCAGCAGTGAACCGCGGGAGGACCAAGAGACCCAGTACTTC
>TRBD2|few|TRBJ2-7|TRBV14
CASSHRMGLAPFSSYEQYF
TGTGCCAGCAGCCACCGTATGGGACTAGCTCCCTTTAGCTCCTACGAGCAGTACTTC
>TRBD1|few|TRBJ2-7|TRBV5-6
CASSSPLLTGSTYEQYF
TGTGCCAGCAGCTCCCCCCTCTTGACAGGGTCAACCTACGAGCAGTACTTC
>TRBD1|hyperexpanded|TRBJ1-4|TRBV10-1
CASSRQGTNEKLFF
TGCGCCAGCAGCCGACAGGGGACTAATGAAAAACTGTTTTTT
>TRBD1|once|TRBJ1-1|TRBV7-3
CASSLFPGTGGANTEAFF
TGTGCCAGCAGCTTGTTTCCGGGGACAGGGGGCGCGAACACTGAAGCTTTCTTT
>TRBD1|-|TRBJ1-5|TRBV30
CAWSPDRDNQPQHF
TGTGCCTGGAGTCCTGACAGGGACAATCAGCCCCAGCATTTT
>TRBD1|once|TRBJ2-7|TRBV19
CASSISGTGIRYSYEQYF
TGTGCCAGTAGTATCTCCGGGACAGGGATAAGATACTCCTACGAGCAGTACTTC
>-|-|TRBJ2-3|TRBV7-3
CASSPSGDTQYF
TGTGCCAGCAGCCCTTCGGGGGATACGCAGTATTTT
>-|once|TRBJ1-2|TRBV6-5
CASSDLMAAGGYTF
TGTGCCAGCAGTGATCTAATGGCAGCAGGCGGCTACACCTTC
>-|-|TRBJ2-7|TRBV10-3
CAISSTGPLLYEQYF
TGTGCCATCAGCTCTACAGGGCCTCTACTCTACGAGCAGTACTTC
>-|-|TRBJ1-1|TRBV9
CASSSVGGYEAFF
TGTGCCAGCAGCTCCGTGGGGGGATATGAAGCTTTCTTT
>TRBD1|-|TRBJ2-3|TRBV7-7
CASSLGPGTGENTQYF
TGTGCTAGCAGCTTAGGCCCCGGGACAGGGGAAAATACGCAGTATTTT
>TRBD2|-|TRBJ2-7|TRBV7-9
CASSRGGTSYEQYF
TGTGCCAGCAGCAGGGGAGGGACGTCCTACGAGCAGTACTTC
>-|-|TRBJ2-1|TRBV28
CASSTPGRYEQFF
TGTGCCAGCAGTACCCCTGGTCGGTATGAGCAGTTCTTC
>TRBD1|-|TRBJ1-1|TRBV29-1
CSAKTGGEEAFF
TGCAGCGCCAAGACAGGGGGGGAAGAAGCTTTCTTT
>TRBD2|few|TRBJ2-1|TRBV10-3
CASSGRNEQFF
TGTGCCTCTAGCGGGCGCAATGAGCAGTTCTTC
>-|-|TRBJ1-1|TRBV28
CASSPPEGDTEAFF
TGTGCCAGCAGTCCCCCCGAGGGGGACACTGAAGCTTTCTTT
>-|-|TRBJ2-3|TRBV5-1
CASSLVRGGTDTQYF
TGCGCCAGCAGCTTGGTCAGGGGGGGCACAGATACGCAGTATTTT
>TRBD1|once|TRBJ2-1|TRBV7-3
CASSLGPTGTGGSHEQFF
TGTGCCAGCAGCTTGGGTCCCACCGGGACAGGGGGTTCCCATGAGCAGTTCTTC